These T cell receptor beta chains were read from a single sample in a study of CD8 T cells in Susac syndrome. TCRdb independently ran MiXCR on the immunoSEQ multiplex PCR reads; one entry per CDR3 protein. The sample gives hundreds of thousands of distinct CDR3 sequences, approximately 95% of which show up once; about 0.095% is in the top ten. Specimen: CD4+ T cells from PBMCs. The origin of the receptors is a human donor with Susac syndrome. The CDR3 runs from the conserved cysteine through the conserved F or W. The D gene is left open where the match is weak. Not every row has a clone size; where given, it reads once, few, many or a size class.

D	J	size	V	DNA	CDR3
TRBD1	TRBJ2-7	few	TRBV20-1	TGCAGTGCTCAGAGAACCACAGGGGCCGAGCAGTACTTC	CSAQRTTGAEQYF
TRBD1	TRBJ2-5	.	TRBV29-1	TGCAGCGTTGGTATGGGACAGGGAGGGGCAGAGACCCAGTACTTC	CSVGMGQGGAETQYF
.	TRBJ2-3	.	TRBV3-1	TGTGCCAGCAGCCAAGAAGGCCACTGGCGGAGCACAGATACGCAGTATTTT	CASSQEGHWRSTDTQYF
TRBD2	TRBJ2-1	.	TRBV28	TGTGCCAGCAGGCCTGGACTAGCTTCCTACAATGAGCAGTTCTTC	CASRPGLASYNEQFF
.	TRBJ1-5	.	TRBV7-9	TGTGCCAGCAGCTTAGGCGGGGGGCTTGATAATCAGCCCCAGCATTTT	CASSLGGGLDNQPQHF
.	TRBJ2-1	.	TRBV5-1	TGTGCCAGCAGCTTAGTCGGGAGCTCCTACAATGAGCAGTTCTTC	CASSLVGSSYNEQFF
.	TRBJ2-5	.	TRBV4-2	TGTGCCAGCAGCCAAGACTCTAGGGTGGGCGAGACCCAGTACTTC	CASSQDSRVGETQYF
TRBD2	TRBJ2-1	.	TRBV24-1	TGTGCCACCAGTGACCGTAGCGGGAGAAATATGAATGAGCAGTTCTTC	CATSDRSGRNMNEQFF
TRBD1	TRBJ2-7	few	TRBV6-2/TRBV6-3	TGTGCCAGCTCCCGGACAGGGGGCATCTACGAGCAGTACTTC	CASSRTGGIYEQYF
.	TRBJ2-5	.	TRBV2	TGTGCCAGCAACCTCAAAGAGACCCAGTACTTC	CASNLKETQYF
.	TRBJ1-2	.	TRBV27	TGTGCCAGCAGTTTATCGGGTCAAGCTAACTATGGCTACACCTTC	CASSLSGQANYGYTF
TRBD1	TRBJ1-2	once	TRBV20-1	TGCAGTGCTAATAGGGACAGACAATATGGCTACACCTTC	CSANRDRQYGYTF
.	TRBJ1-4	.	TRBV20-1	TGCAGTGCTAGAGGGCAGGGAGGTGAAAAACTGTTTTTT	CSARGQGGEKLFF
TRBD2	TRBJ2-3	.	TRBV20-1	TGCAGTGCTAGTCGGGTAGCGGGAGATACGCAGTATTTT	CSASRVAGDTQYF
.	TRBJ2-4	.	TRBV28	TGTGCCACCACTCCCGGGGCCAAAAACATTCAGTACTTC	CATTPGAKNIQYF
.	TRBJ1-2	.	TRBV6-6	TGTGCCAGCAGTTACGTGGATAACTATGGCTACACCTTC	CASSYVDNYGYTF
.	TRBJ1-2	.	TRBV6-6	TGTGCCAGCAGCCCCGAAGGGGCCCACTATGGCTACACCTTC	CASSPEGAHYGYTF
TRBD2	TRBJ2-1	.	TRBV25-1	TGTGCCAGCAGTGAATCCACGACTAGCGGGACCTACAATGAGCAGTTCTTC	CASSESTTSGTYNEQFF
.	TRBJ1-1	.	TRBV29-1	TGCAGCGTTGATGGGCTCCCGCGCACTGAAGCTTTCTTT	CSVDGLPRTEAFF
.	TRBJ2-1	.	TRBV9	TGTGCCAGCAGCGTAAAACTTAGCGGAAACTCCTACAATGAGCAGTTCTTC	CASSVKLSGNSYNEQFF
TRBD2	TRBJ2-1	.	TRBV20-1	TGCAGTGCGGATGGACTAGCGGGAGGGCCCGTACGGATCGATGAGCAGTTCTTC	CSADGLAGGPVRIDEQFF
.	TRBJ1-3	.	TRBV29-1	TGCAGCGCCCGCTCTGGAAACACCATATATTTT	CSARSGNTIYF
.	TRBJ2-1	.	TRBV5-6	TGTGCCAGCAGCTTGGGACTTGATAGTTACAATGAGCAGTTCTTC	CASSLGLDSYNEQFF
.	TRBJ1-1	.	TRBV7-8	TGTGCCAGCAGCTTAGCTATGCATTGGGCCGAAAGCACTGAAGCTTTCTTT	CASSLAMHWAESTEAFF
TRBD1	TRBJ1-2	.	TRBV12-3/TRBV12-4	TGTGCCAGCAGTCGGGACAGAAACTATGGCTACACCTTC	CASSRDRNYGYTF
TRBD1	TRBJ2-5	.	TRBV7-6	TGTGCCAGCAGCTTAGGGGCGGGACAGGTTATTCGGACCCAGTACTTC	CASSLGAGQVIRTQYF
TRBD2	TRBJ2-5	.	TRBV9	TGTGCCAGCAGCGGCCCCAGCGGGACGACAAAAGAGACCCAGTACTTC	CASSGPSGTTKETQYF
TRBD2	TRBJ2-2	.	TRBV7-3	TGTGCCAGCAGCTTAAGAAGGGGTAGCGGGAGGGCCGACACCGGGGAGCTGTTTTTT	CASSLRRGSGRADTGELFF
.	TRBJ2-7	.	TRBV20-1	TGCAGTGCCCAGCTCGGGGCAGGGGGGTACGAGCAGTACTTC	CSAQLGAGGYEQYF
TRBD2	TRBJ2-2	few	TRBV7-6	TGTGCCAGCAGCCCTAGCGGAAGGGAGAACACCGGGGAGCTGTTTTTT	CASSPSGRENTGELFF
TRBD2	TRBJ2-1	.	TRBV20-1	TGCAGTCCGTCGACTAGCGGGAGGGCCAATGAGCAGTTCTTC	CSPSTSGRANEQFF
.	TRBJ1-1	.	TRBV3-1	TGTGCCAGTCAGAGTGAAGGCACTGAAGCTTTCTTT	CASQSEGTEAFF
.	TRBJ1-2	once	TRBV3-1	TGTGCCAGCAGCCAAGAAGTCGGGACAACCAACTATGGCTACACCTTC	CASSQEVGTTNYGYTF
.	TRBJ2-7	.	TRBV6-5	TGTGCCAGCAGTTATGTCGACGAGCAGTACTTC	CASSYVDEQYF
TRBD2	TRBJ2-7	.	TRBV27	TGTGCCAGCAGTTTTGTGGTTGGGAGGGTGGAGTACTTC	CASSFVVGRVEYF
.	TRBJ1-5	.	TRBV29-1	TGCAGCGTCGCACTAACAGGGAGCAATCAGCCCCAGCATTTT	CSVALTGSNQPQHF
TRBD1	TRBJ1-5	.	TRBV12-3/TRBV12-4	TGTGCCAGCACTCTCGACAGGGGAGGCAATCAGCCCCAGCATTTT	CASTLDRGGNQPQHF